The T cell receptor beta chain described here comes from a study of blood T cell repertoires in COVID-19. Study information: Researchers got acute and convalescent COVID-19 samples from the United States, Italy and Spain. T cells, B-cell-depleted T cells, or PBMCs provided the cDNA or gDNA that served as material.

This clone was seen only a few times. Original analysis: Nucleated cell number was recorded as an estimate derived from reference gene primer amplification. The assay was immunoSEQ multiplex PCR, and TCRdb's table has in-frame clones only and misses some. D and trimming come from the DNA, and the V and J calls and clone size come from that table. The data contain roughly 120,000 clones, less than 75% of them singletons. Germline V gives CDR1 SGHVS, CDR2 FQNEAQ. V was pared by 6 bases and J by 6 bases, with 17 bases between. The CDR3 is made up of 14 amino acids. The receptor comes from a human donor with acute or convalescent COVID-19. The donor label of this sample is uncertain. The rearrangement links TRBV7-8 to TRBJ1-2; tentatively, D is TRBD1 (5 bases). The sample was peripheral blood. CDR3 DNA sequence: TGTGCCAGCAGTGACGTCGGGGGGTTTAATGGCTACACCTTC. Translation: CASSDVGGFNGYTF.